These 28 T cell receptor beta chains share one sample of origin, sequenced in a study of T cells in Graves' hyperthyroidism and ophthalmopathy. RNA transcripts were the template for amplifying TCR beta CDR3 regions. First-round RT-PCR with HTBI primers amplified the TCR CDR3 region. TCRdb passed the multiplex PCR reads through MiXCR, listing each CDR3 protein once. The table includes 540,000 or so distinct CDR3 sequences, 15% to 19% detected once. The sample comprised blood. The origin of the receptors is a woman younger than 45 with Graves' hyperthyroidism.

There are many counts of this clonotype. The chain joins TRBV10-3 to TRBJ2-3; 7 bases line up with TRBD2. CDR1 and CDR2 (germline): ENHRY, SYGVKD. The CDR3 consists of 15 residues. V was pared by 8 bases and J by 1 base, with 9 bases of the junction left unmatched. The DNA for the CDR3 is TGTGCCATCGCCCCCATAGCGGGCGGCACAGATACGCAGTATTTT. Protein product: CAIAPIAGGTDTQYF.

This clonotype was detected many times. The rearrangement uses TRBV15 and TRBJ1-5, with D maybe TRBD1 (5 bases). The CDR3 length is 14 residues. CDR1 LNHNV and CDR2 YYDKDF come from the germline V gene (reference sequence). Trimming took 0 bases from V and 4 from J, leaving 7 bases between them. CDR3 sequence (DNA): TGTGCCACCAGCAGAGATCCAGGGAATCAGCCCCAGCATTTT. Amino acids: CATSRDPGNQPQHF.

This clonotype was detected only a few times. The chain has TRBV5-1 and TRBJ1-1, with a tentative D call TRBD1 (6 bases). Trimming shortened V by 5 bases and J by 4 bases, and 18 bases separated the two germline ends. Germline assignment: CDR1 SGHRS and CDR2 YFSETQ. The CDR3 extends over 15 amino acids. The CDR3 sequence: CASSILGGPGTEAFF. Written as DNA, the CDR3 is TGCGCCAGCAGTATCCTTGGGGGCCCAGGCACTGAAGCTTTCTTT.

This clonotype showed up just a few times. The gene calls are TRBV30 and TRBJ1-1; D remains ambiguous. V was cut by 5 bases and J by 0 bases, with 16 bases left in between. Germline assignment: CDR1 GTSNPN and CDR2 SVGIG (reference sequence). The CDR3 has 15 residues. CDR3 sequence reads: CAWGVPGRVNTEAFF. As DNA, the CDR3 is TGTGCCTGGGGGGTCCCGGGAAGAGTGAACACTGAAGCTTTCTTT.

This clonotype was recorded many times. The chain combines TRBV6-1 with TRBJ2-1; 7 bases fit TRBD2. The CDR3 is 15 amino acids. With 5 bases clipped from V and 8 bases from J, the junction kept 12 bases outside the gene matches. Germline CDR1 reads MNHNS; CDR2 reads SASEGT. CDR3 bases: TGTGCCAGCAGTCAAGGGAGGGCTGGAGGCGATGAGCAGTTCTTC. Its protein product is CASSQGRAGGDEQFF.

This clonotype appeared a few times. The CDR3 DNA reads TGTGCCAGCTCACCGGGGCAGGGGCGGAACACCGGGGAGCTGTTTTTT. Amino acid sequence: CASSPGQGRNTGELFF. The V and J genes are TRBV18 and TRBJ2-2, with D perhaps TRBD1 (6 bases). Trimming took 3 bases from V and 1 from J, leaving 12 bases between them. The CDR3 has 16 residues. Germline V gene sequence: CDR1 KGHSH, CDR2 LQKENI.

This clonotype was detected ten times or more. The V gene is TRBV20-1, the J gene TRBJ2-7; no definite D call. Trimming took off 3 bases at V and 3 bases at J, with 9 bases between the two ends. CDR3 size: 12 residues. Per the germline V gene, CDR1 is DFQATT and CDR2 is SNEGSKA (reference sequence). The CDR3 sequence: CSASRYSYEQYF. In DNA form, the CDR3 reads TGCAGTGCTAGTCGCTACAGCTACGAGCAGTACTTC.

Here the CDR3 reads CSAWDADTQYF. The CDR3 region has the DNA TGCAGTGCCTGGGACGCAGATACGCAGTATTTT. This chain links TRBV20-1 with TRBJ2-3, with D perhaps matching TRBD1 or TRBD2 (5 bases each). Trimming cost V 6 bases and J 4 bases, with 8 bases left between them. Germline V CDR1 and CDR2: DFQATT, SNEGSKA (reference sequence). The CDR3 has 11 residues.

This clonotype was seen only a few times. This chain connects TRBV29-1 to TRBJ2-1; D is ambiguous. Germline V CDR1 and CDR2: SQVTM, ANQGSEA. Trimming took off 7 bases at V and 0 bases at J, with 16 bases between the two ends. The CDR3 consists of 15 residues. CDR3 residues: CSARTSSSSYNEQFF. The DNA of the CDR3 is TGCAGCGCCAGGACGTCCTCCAGCTCCTACAATGAGCAGTTCTTC.

This clonotype was observed a few times. The chain couples TRBV2 to TRBJ2-7; D not resolved. The ends were cut back, 2 bases at V and 6 bases at J, with 8 bases in the middle. CDR1 and CDR2 (germline): SNHLY, FYNNEI. The CDR3 is 12 amino acids. The CDR3 coding sequence is TGTGCCAGCAGTGAACTAGGGTTCGAGCAGTACTTC. Its translation: CASSELGFEQYF.

Concerning this clonotype itself: A much larger clone lies a single base off, so this may be a read error. The rearrangement uses TRBV6-5 and TRBJ2-7; either TRBD1 or TRBD2 may fit D (5 bases each). From germline, CDR1 is MNHEY and CDR2 SVGAGI. The CDR3 is 15 amino acids. CDR3 protein: CAGSYLGTTSYEQYF. The DNA of the CDR3 is TGTGCCGGCAGTTACCTCGGGACGACTTCCTACGAGCAGTACTTC.

This clonotype was counted at least ten times. The chain has TRBV6-6 and TRBJ1-1; D unclear. Between the trimmed V and J ends, which lost 2 bases and 3 bases, there was a span of 7 bases. CDR3 length: 13 residues. Germline V gene lookup returns CDR1 MNHNY and CDR2 SVGAGI (reference sequence). The CDR3 here is CASSYDTYTEAFF. DNA of the CDR3: TGTGCCAGCAGTTACGACACCTACACTGAAGCTTTCTTT.

The rearrangement links TRBV19 to TRBJ1-5, with D perhaps TRBD1 (5 bases). In germline, CDR1 is LNHDA, CDR2 SQIVND (reference sequence). The CDR3 length is 15 residues. The V and J ends lost 3 bases and 6 bases respectively, with 15 bases between them. Written as DNA, the CDR3 is TGTGCCAGTAGTATGGGCGGGCAGGGACGTCAGCCCCAGCATTTT. It yields the protein CASSMGGQGRQPQHF.

This clonotype came up many times. The chain uses TRBV20-1 and TRBJ2-1, with D possibly matching TRBD2 (6 bases). Trimming pared 4 bases from V and 6 bases from J, leaving 10 bases between. The germline V gene has CDR1 DFQATT and CDR2 SNEGSKA (reference sequence). This CDR3 spans 12 amino acids. CDR3 sequence reads: CSAIRTINEQFF. In DNA form, the CDR3 reads TGCAGTGCTATACGGACTATCAATGAGCAGTTCTTC.

The sample holds a few counts of this clonotype. The rearrangement uses TRBV6-1 and TRBJ1-5; D might be TRBD1 (5 bases). The germline V gene encodes CDR1 MNHNS and CDR2 SASEGT. The CDR3 totals 14 residues. The germline V and J ends were trimmed by 8 bases and 4 bases, with 15 bases remaining between them. In DNA form, the CDR3 reads TGTGCCAGCGCCGATAGGGGTGTGAATCAGCCCCAGCATTTT. It encodes CASADRGVNQPQHF.

This clonotype was found many times. The rearrangement links TRBV15 to TRBJ2-5; D uncertain. CDR1 is LNHNV, CDR2 YYDKDF, per germline (reference sequence). This CDR3 has 15 amino acids. Trimming removed 1 base at V and 2 bases at J, with 11 bases between. The CDR3, as DNA: TGTGCCACCAGCAGAGGAGCCGAAATACAAGAGACCCAGTACTTC. This sequence encodes CATSRGAEIQETQYF.

A remark on this clonotype: A much larger clone lies one base from this, so it may be a read error. J is TRBJ2-7 and V is TRBV6-5, with 7 bases that match TRBD2. This CDR3 region has 15 residues. CDR1 MNHEY and CDR2 SVGAGI come from the germline V gene. Here the CDR3 reads CTSSYLWLADYEQYF. CDR3 sequence (DNA): TGTACCAGCAGTTACCTGTGGCTAGCGGACTACGAGCAGTACTTC.

This clonotype was seen many times. The CDR3 nucleotides read TGTGCCAGCAGAGATTTAGCGACTAGCGGGGCAGATACGCAGTATTTT. It encodes CASRDLATSGADTQYF. This chain connects TRBV6-1 to TRBJ2-3, with 11 bases matching TRBD2. After removal of 6 bases from V and 4 bases from J, the junction contained 9 bases not matched to a gene. This CDR3 has 16 amino acids. Germline assignment: CDR1 MNHNS and CDR2 SASEGT.

This clonotype was picked up many times. The V call is TRBV7-9, the J call TRBJ1-5; D might be TRBD1 (5 bases). The germline V gene encodes CDR1 SEHNR and CDR2 FQNEAQ (reference sequence). There are 14 residues in the CDR3. V lost 0 bases and J 7 bases, leaving 10 bases between the germline ends. The CDR3 nucleotides are TGTGCCAGCAGCTTAGCAGGGGAAGGGCAGCCCCAGCATTTT. Protein: CASSLAGEGQPQHF.

The V call is TRBV6-1, the J call TRBJ1-2; 11 nucleotides align to TRBD1. CDR3 size: 13 residues. Trimming at V came to 5 bases and at J to 11 bases, leaving 7 bases not matched to a gene. CDR1 is MNHNS, CDR2 SASEGT, per germline. In DNA form, the CDR3 reads TGTGCCAGCAGTCCGCCGGGACAGGGGGTATACACCTTC. Its translation is CASSPPGQGVYTF.

The chain uses TRBV4-2 and TRBJ1-2, with 7 bases aligning to TRBD1. With 0 bases clipped from V and 6 bases from J, the junction kept 10 bases outside the gene matches. Per germline, CDR1 LGHNA and CDR2 YNFKEQ. This CDR3 is built from 16 residues. The CDR3 DNA is TGTGCCAGCAGCCAAGACGTAGTCAGGGGGAGTGATGGCTACACCTTC. Translating it yields CASSQDVVRGSDGYTF.

The sample holds many counts of this clonotype. The J gene is TRBJ2-7, the V gene TRBV6-5; D is perhaps TRBD1 or TRBD2 (5 bases each). V was cut by 6 bases and J by 2 bases, with 14 bases left in between. Per the germline V gene, CDR1 is MNHEY and CDR2 is SVGAGI. This CDR3 has 14 amino acids. DNA for the CDR3: TGTGCCAGCAGCCCCCGGGACGGAACCTACGAGCAGTACTTC. It codes for CASSPRDGTYEQYF.

V and J are TRBV7-2 and TRBJ2-1; D might be TRBD1 or TRBD2, each matching 6 bases. The CDR3 is 15 amino acids. Germline CDR1 reads SGHTA; CDR2 reads FQGNSA. The ends were cut back, 5 bases at V and 5 bases at J, with 16 bases in the middle. As DNA, the CDR3 is TGTGCCAGCAGCCCTCGGGGGCAGGCCAACAATGAGCAGTTCTTC. Residues: CASSPRGQANNEQFF.

This clonotype has more than one count but fewer than ten. One junction end does not reproduce the germline sequence, and a read error may be involved. V is TRBV6-1 and J is TRBJ1-5; 8 nucleotides align to TRBD1. This CDR3 is built from 14 residues. Germline assignment: CDR1 MNHNS and CDR2 SASEGT. CDR3 residues: CASRDGQGDQPRHF. The CDR3 DNA sequence: TGTGCCAGCAGGGACGGACAGGGCGACCAGCCCCGGCATTTT.

This clonotype was detected a few times. This sequence may be a read error, since a much larger clone differs from it by one base. V gene TRBV7-2 combines with J gene TRBJ2-7, with 7 bases that match TRBD2. Germline V gives CDR1 SGHTA, CDR2 FQGNSA. This CDR3 spans 14 amino acids. As DNA, the CDR3 is TGTGCCAGCAGCCCGGGGGGACGCCCCTACGAGCAGCACTTC. It yields the protein CASSPGGRPYEQHF. The full variable domain, its missing parts supplied by reference TRBV7-2 and TRBJ2-7, is GAGVSQSPSNKVTEKGKDVELRCDPISGHTALYWYRQSLGQGLEFLIYFQGNSAPDKSGLPSDRFSAERTGGSVSTLTIQRTQQEDSAVYLCASSPGGRPYEQHFGPGTRLTVT.

This clonotype appeared a few times. One junction end disagrees with the germline gene, perhaps due to a read error. This chain joins TRBV14 and TRBJ2-5; possibly TRBD1 or TRBD2 for D (6 bases each). CDR1 and CDR2 (germline): SGHDN, FVKESK. The CDR3 sequence is 16 residues long. Here the CDR3 reads CASSQALGGFGETQHF. CDR3 sequence (DNA): TGTGCCAGCAGCCAAGCTTTGGGGGGCTTCGGGGAGACCCAGCACTTC.

This clonotype appeared many times. The chain recombines TRBV30 with TRBJ1-1; maybe TRBD1 (6 bases). From germline, CDR1 is GTSNPN and CDR2 SVGIG (reference sequence). The CDR3 has 13 amino acids. V gave up 4 bases and J gave up 4 bases, with 13 bases separating them. The CDR3 spells CAWTKQGSTEAFF. Here the CDR3 DNA reads TGTGCCTGGACGAAACAGGGAAGCACTGAAGCTTTCTTT.

This clonotype has at least ten counts. CDR3 in DNA: TGCAGTGCTAATAGACTAGCGAACCAAGAGACCCAGTACTTC. Protein sequence: CSANRLANQETQYF. The gene calls are TRBV20-1 and TRBJ2-5; 8 nucleotides agree with TRBD2. With V trimmed by 4 bases and J by 0 bases, 4 bases remained unmatched. Germline V gives CDR1 DFQATT, CDR2 SNEGSKA (reference sequence). The CDR3 runs 14 residues.